This T cell receptor (beta chain) was retrieved from a study of OX40 agonist ivuxolimab in advanced cancers. In the study overall: Ivuxolimab was an agonistic, fully human IgG2 monoclonal antibody directed against OX40 (CD134), a costimulatory receptor. Intravenous ivuxolimab was administered to patients every 2 weeks at six dose levels: 0.01, 0.1, 0.3, 1.5, 3 and 10 mg/kg. Of the approximately 50 patients in dose escalation, 19 had hepatocellular carcinoma, some 15 had melanoma, 9 had renal cell carcinoma and 9 had head and neck cancer. The purpose of peripheral TCRbeta sequencing was to test whether ivuxolimab changed TCR sequence diversity and led to clonal T-cell expansion. The paper reports the monotherapy dose-escalation portion (N ≈ 52 patients) of the phase I ivuxolimab trial. In the dose-escalation cohort, around four fifths of patients were male, and the mean age was roughly 56 years with a range of about 23 to 79. Partial responses occurred in three dose-escalation patients: two with cutaneous melanoma and one with hepatocellular carcinoma. Patients were allowed to have had prior anti-PD-1, anti-PD-L1 or anti-CTLA-4 therapy, and 40% of the dose-escalation patients had been treated with checkpoint inhibitors. Study-level results and caveats: Low levels of normalized T-cell clonal expansion were also seen in some patients who did not respond. On average, CD8+ T cells showed more expanded clones than CD4+ T cells after ivuxolimab. Partial responders in the 0.1-3.0 mg/kg groups had among the lowest normalized peripheral clonal expansion, especially among CD8+ T cells. The antigen specificity of the peripheral T cells that underwent clonal expansion was not determined. Clonal expansion of both CD4+ and CD8+ blood T cells was observed from baseline to week 6 at doses 0.1 to 3.0 mg/kg.

Genomic DNA was isolated from the sorted cells so that the TCRbeta CDR3 region could be sequenced. The immunoSEQ Assay was used to sequence the TCRbeta CDR3 regions. Drawn from immuneACCESS, this table holds only the in-frame rearrangements with V and J called that TCRdb kept. Clones are partly lost; checked studies trace under half to an unresolved V gene and leave the rest unexplained. This sample comprises approximately 90,000 clones, around nine tenths of them detected only once. The top ten clonotypes cover 0.25% to 0.35% of the sample. The trial excluded patients who had a history of autoimmune disease or who were on systemic immunosuppression. Peripheral blood for TCR sequencing was collected from all dose cohorts at baseline, on cycle 4 day 1, and on cycle 7 day 1. The samples were taken from a phase I, first-in-human, multicenter, open-label dose-escalation trial of ivuxolimab. Adults with locally advanced or metastatic melanoma, renal cell carcinoma, hepatocellular carcinoma or head and neck squamous cell carcinoma were enrolled in the trial. Before TCR sequencing, CD4+ and CD8+ T cells were separately sorted from peripheral blood.

In this sample, this clone turned up once. Its antigen specificity is not known. No per-base quality is available; no much larger clone lies one base away. Measured from the cysteine to the phenylalanine, the CDR3 is 15 residues long. Only CDR3 DNA remains: 45 bases, in frame from the first base. The junction shows trimming of 0 bases on V and 2 bases on J, plus 10 bases between the germline ends. The germline V gene (reference sequence) gives CDR1 as SEHNR and CDR2 as FQNEAQ. The sequence was collected from an adult with an advanced solid tumor such as melanoma, head and neck, liver or kidney cancer. The receptor chain draws on TRBV7-9 and TRBJ2-5; the D gene lacks a confident call. The input for sequencing was CD4+ or CD8+ T cells sorted from blood, taken in a trial of the OX40 agonist ivuxolimab. The nucleotides read TGTGCCAGCAGCTTAGCGTATCAGAGGCAAGAGACCCAGTACTTC. It encodes CASSLAYQRQETQYF.